Sequencing of this T cell receptor beta chain was carried out in a study of CD8+ T cells in alopecia areata. This CDR3 has 12 amino acids. The germline gives CDR1 SQVTM, CDR2 ANQGSEA. V was trimmed by 6 bases and J by 9 bases, leaving 17 bases between them. Treatment given: oral pan-JAK inhibitor, 5-10 mg twice daily. In this sample, this clone turned up a few times. The antigen remains undetermined. Isolated RNA was reverse transcribed into cDNA used as the sequencing template. Clones were read by immunoSEQ multiplex PCR, and TCRdb kept only the in-frame ones, dropping some. The profile shows 100,000 or so clones, around 60% of them singletons. Points from the study as a whole: Relative to mice, TCR sharing across patients was less clear, a difference possibly HLA-related.

This sequence originates from a human donor with alopecia areata. The sample here was CD8+ T cells sorted from blood, taken between weeks 55 and 65, from a patient treated with tofacitinib. V usage is TRBV29-1 and J usage is TRBJ1-2; D gene ambiguous. The CDR3 is CSVTATRPSYTF. The CDR3 nucleotides read TGCAGCGTGACGGCCACCCGACCGAGCTACACCTTC.